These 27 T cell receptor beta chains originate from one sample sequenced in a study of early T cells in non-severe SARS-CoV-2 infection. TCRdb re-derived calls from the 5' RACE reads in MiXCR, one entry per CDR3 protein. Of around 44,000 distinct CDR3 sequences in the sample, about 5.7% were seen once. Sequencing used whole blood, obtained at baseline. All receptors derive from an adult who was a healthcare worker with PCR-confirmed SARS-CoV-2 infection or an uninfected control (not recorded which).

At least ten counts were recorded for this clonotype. CDR3 bases: TGCAGTGCTAGAGTTGGGACAGGGACCTCCTACGAGCAGTACTTC. Its protein is CSARVGTGTSYEQYF. V gene TRBV20-1 combines with J gene TRBJ2-7; 9 nucleotides agree with TRBD1. Trimming cost V 1 base and J 0 bases; bases outside gene matches: 4. Germline V gene sequence: CDR1 DFQATT, CDR2 SNEGSKA (reference sequence). The CDR3 sequence is 15 residues long.

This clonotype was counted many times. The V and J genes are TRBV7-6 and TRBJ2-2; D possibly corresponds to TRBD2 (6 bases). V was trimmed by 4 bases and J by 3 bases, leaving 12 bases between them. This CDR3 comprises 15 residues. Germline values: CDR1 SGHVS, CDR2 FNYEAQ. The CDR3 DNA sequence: TGTGCCAGCAGCTCGTTAACGGGGGACACCGGGGAGCTGTTTTTT. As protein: CASSSLTGDTGELFF.

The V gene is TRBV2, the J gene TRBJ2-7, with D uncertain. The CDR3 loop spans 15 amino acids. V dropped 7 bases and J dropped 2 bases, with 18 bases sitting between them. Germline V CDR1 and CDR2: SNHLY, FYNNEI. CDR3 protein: CASIPYSYGTYEQYF. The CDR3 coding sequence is TGTGCCAGCATCCCCTATTCGTATGGGACCTACGAGCAGTACTTC.

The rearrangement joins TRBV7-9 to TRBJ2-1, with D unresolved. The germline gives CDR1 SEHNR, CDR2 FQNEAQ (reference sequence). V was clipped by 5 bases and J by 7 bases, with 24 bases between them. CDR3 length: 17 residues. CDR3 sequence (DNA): TGTGCCAGCAGCCCGTTTTTTCCCACCGGGCCCAGAAATGAGCAGTTCTTC. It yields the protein CASSPFFPTGPRNEQFF.

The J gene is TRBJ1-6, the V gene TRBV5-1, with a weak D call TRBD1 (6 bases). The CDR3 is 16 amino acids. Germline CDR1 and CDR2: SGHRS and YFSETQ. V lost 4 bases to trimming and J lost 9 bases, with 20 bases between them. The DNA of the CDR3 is TGCGCCAGCAGCCCTACACAGGGCCCCACTTCTTCACCCCTCCACTTT. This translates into CASSPTQGPTSSPLHF. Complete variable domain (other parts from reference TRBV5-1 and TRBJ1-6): KAGVTQTPRYLIKTRGQQVTLSCSPISGHRSVSWYQQTPGQGLQFLFEYFSETQRNKGNFPGRFSGRQFSNSRSEMNVSTLELGDSALYLCASSPTQGPTSSPLHFGNGTRLTVT.

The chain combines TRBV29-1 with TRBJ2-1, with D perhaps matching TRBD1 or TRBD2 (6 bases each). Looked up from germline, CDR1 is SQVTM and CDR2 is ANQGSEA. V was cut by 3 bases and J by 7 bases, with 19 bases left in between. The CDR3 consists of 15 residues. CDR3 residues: CSVEGGLKGRNEQFF. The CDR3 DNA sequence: TGCAGCGTTGAGGGGGGCTTAAAGGGTCGAAATGAGCAGTTCTTC.

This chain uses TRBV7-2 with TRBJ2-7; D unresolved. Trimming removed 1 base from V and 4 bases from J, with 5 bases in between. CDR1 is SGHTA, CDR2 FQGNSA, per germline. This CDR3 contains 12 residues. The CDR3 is CASSLDMYEQYF. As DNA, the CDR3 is TGTGCCAGCAGCTTAGACATGTACGAGCAGTACTTC.

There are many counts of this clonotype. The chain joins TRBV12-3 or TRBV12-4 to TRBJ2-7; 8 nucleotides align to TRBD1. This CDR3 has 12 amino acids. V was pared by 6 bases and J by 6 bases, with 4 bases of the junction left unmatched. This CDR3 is CASSTGGREQYF. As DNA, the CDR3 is TGTGCCAGCAGCACAGGGGGTCGCGAGCAGTACTTC.

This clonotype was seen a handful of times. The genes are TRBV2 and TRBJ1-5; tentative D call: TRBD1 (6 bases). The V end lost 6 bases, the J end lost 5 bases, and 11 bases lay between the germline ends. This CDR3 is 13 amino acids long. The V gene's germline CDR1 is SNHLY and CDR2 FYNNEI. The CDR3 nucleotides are TGTGCCAGCAGAGGGACATTGCATCAGCCCCAGCATTTT. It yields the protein CASRGTLHQPQHF. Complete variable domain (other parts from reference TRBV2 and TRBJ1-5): EPEVTQTPSHQVTQMGQEVILRCVPISNHLYFYWYRQILGQKVEFLVSFYNNEISEKSEIFDDQFSVERPDGSNFTLKIRSTKLEDSAMYFCASRGTLHQPQHFGDGTRLSIL.

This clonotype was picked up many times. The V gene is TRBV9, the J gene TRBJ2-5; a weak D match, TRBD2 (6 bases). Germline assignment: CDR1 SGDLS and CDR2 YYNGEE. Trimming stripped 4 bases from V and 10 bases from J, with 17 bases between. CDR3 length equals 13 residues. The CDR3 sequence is CASSTRLVGDQYF. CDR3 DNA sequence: TGTGCCAGCAGCACCCGACTAGTTGGGGACCAGTACTTC.

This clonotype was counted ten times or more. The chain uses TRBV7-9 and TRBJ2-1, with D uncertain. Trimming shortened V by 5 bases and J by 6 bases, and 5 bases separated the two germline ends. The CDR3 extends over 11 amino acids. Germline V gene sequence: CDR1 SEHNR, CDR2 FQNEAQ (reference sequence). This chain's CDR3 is CASSQGNEQFF. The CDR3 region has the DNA TGTGCCAGCAGCCAAGGCAATGAGCAGTTCTTC.

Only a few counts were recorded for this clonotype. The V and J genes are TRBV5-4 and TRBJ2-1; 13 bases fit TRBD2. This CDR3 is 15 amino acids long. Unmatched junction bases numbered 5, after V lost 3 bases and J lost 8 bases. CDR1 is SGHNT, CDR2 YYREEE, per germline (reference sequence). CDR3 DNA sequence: TGTGCCAGCAGCTCACGGACTAGCGGGAGTCATGAGCAGTTCTTC. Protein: CASSSRTSGSHEQFF.

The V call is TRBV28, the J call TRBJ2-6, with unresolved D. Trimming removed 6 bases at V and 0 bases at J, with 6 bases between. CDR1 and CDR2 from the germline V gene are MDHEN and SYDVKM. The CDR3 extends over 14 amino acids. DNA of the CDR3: TGTGCCAGCAGGCAGTTCTCTGGGGCCAACGTCCTGACTTTC. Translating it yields CASRQFSGANVLTF.

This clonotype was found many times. The CDR3 DNA sequence: TGCGCCAGCAGCCAAGGGAGGACAGGGGATGAGCAGTTCTTC. Encoded protein: CASSQGRTGDEQFF. The V gene is TRBV4-3, the J gene TRBJ2-1; 9 bases map to TRBD1. This CDR3 spans 14 amino acids. Germline V gene data show CDR1 as LGHNA and CDR2 as YSLEER. The V segment lost 1 base and the J segment 8 bases; nucleotides outside the gene matches: 3.

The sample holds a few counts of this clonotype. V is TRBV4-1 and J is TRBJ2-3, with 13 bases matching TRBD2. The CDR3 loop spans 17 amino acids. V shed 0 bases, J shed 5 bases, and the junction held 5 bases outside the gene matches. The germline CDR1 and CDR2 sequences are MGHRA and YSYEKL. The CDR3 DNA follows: TGCGCCAGCAGCCAAGATGGACTAGCGGGGGAGGGAGATACGCAGTATTTT. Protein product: CASSQDGLAGEGDTQYF.

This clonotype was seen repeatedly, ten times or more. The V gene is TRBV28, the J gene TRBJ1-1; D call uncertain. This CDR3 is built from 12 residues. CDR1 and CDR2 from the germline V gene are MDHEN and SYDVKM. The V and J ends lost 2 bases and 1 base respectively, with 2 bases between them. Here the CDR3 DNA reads TGTGCCAGCAGTTTAACGAACACTGAAGCTTTCTTT. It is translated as CASSLTNTEAFF.

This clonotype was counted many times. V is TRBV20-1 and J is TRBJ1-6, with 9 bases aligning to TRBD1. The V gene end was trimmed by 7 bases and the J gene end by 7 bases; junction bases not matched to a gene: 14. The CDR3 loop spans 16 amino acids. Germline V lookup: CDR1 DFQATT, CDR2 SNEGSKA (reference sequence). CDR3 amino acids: CSGRWTGAVGNSPLHF. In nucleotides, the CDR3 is TGCAGTGGACGGTGGACAGGGGCTGTGGGAAATTCACCCCTCCACTTT.

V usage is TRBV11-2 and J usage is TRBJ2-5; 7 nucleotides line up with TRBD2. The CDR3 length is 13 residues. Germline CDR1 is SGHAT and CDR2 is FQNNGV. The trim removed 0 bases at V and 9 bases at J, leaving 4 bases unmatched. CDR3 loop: CASSLDGRVAQYF. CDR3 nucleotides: TGTGCCAGCAGCTTAGATGGGAGGGTGGCCCAGTACTTC. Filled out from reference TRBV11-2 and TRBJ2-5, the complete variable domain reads EAGVAQSPRYKIIEKRQSVAFWCNPISGHATLYWYQQILGQGPKLLIQFQNNGVVDDSQLPKDRFSAERLKGVDSTLKIQPAKLEDSAVYLCASSLDGRVAQYFGPGTRLLVL.

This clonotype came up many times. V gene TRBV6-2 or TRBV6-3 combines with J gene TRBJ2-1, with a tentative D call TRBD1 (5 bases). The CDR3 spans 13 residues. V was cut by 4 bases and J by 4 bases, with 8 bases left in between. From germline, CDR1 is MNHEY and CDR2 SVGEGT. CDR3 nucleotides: TGTGCCAGCAGTTGGGGCGAGTACAATGAGCAGTTCTTC. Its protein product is CASSWGEYNEQFF.

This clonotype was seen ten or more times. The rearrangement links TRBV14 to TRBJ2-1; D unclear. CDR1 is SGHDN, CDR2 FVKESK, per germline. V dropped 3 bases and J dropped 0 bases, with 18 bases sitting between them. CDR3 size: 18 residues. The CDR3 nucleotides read TGTGCCAGCAGCCATCCCTATTTCCCTAGTAGCTCCTACAATGAGCAGTTCTTC. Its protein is CASSHPYFPSSSYNEQFF.

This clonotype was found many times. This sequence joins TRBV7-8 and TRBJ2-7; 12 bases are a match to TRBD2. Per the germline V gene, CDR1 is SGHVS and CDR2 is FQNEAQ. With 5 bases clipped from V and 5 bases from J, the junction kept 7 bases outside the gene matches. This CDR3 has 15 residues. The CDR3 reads CASSPRLAGAHEQYF. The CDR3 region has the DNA TGTGCCAGCAGCCCCAGACTAGCGGGAGCCCACGAGCAGTACTTC.

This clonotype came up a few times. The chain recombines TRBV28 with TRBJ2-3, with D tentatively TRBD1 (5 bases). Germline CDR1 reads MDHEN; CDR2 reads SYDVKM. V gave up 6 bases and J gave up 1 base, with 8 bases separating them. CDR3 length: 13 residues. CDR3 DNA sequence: TGTGCCAGCAGGGCAGGGCGCACAGATACGCAGTATTTT. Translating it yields CASRAGRTDTQYF.

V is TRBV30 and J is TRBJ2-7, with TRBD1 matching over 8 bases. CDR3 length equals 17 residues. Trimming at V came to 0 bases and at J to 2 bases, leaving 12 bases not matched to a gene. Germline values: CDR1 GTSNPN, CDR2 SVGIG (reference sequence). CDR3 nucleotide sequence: TGTGCCTGGAGTGTAATCTTTGGGGCAGGGGGCGCCTACGAGCAGTACTTC. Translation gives CAWSVIFGAGGAYEQYF. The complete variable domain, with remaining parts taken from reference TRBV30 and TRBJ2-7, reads SQTIHQWPATLVQPVGSPLSLECTVEGTSNPNLYWYRQAAGRGLQLLFYSVGIGQISSEVPQNLSASRPQDRQFILSSKKLLLSDSGFYLCAWSVIFGAGGAYEQYFGPGTRLTVT.

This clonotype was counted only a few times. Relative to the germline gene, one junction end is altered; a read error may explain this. The CDR3 DNA reads TGTGCCAGCAGATACTTCGGGACAGCGTATAATTCACCCCTCCACTTT. This codes for CASRYFGTAYNSPLHF. The chain recombines TRBV6-2 or TRBV6-3 with TRBJ1-6, with 7 bases fitting TRBD1. CDR3 length: 16 residues. CDR1 is MNHEY, CDR2 SVGEGT, per germline.

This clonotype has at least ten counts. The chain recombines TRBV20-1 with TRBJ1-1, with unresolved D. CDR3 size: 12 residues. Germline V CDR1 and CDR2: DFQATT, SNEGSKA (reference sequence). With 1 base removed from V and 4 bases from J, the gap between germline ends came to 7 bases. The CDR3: CSARVPSTEAFF. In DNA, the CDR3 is TGCAGTGCTAGAGTCCCTAGCACTGAAGCTTTCTTT.

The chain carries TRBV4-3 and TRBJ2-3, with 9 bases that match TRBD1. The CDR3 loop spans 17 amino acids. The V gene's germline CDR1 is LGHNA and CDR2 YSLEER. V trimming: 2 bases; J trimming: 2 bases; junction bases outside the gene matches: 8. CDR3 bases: TGCGCCAGCAGCCAAAGCCCGGGACAGGGATCCACAGATACGCAGTATTTT. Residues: CASSQSPGQGSTDTQYF.

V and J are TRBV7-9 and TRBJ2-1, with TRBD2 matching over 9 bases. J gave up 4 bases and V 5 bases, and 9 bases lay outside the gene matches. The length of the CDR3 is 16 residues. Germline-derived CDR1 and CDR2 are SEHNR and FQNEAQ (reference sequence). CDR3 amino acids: CASSPKGLAPYNEQFF. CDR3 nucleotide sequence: TGTGCCAGCAGCCCCAAGGGACTAGCTCCTTACAATGAGCAGTTCTTC.